These T cell receptor beta chains were read from a single sample in a study of T cell repertoires in cytomegalovirus infection. Their target antigens are unknown. MiXCR, applied by TCRdb to the reads, yields one record per CDR3 protein. Among approximately 350,000 distinct CDR3 sequences listed, around a third were seen once. The sample in question was cultured PBMCs, obtained from culture after CMV antigen stimulation. All receptors derive from a human donor in good health (CMV status not recorded). Some clones in this sample may be carry-over from other donors' samples. The CDR3 runs from the conserved cysteine through the conserved F or W. The D gene is left open where the match is weak. Clone sizes are given selectively: once, few, many, or a class where the clone is expanded.

d_call | clone_size | cdr3_length | j_call | v_call | cdr3_nt | cdr3_aa
TRBD2 | few | 15 | TRBJ2-3 | TRBV7-8 | TGTGCCAGCAGCTCGGGTCACGGGGGGGCAGATACGCAGTATTTT | CASSSGHGGADTQYF
NA | many | 13 | TRBJ1-5 | TRBV28 | TGTGCCAGCAAAAGGTGGAGCAATCAGCCCCAGCATTTT | CASKRWSNQPQHF
TRBD2 | few | 17 | TRBJ2-2 | TRBV12-3/TRBV12-4 | TGTGCCAGCAGTTTTAGTAGCGGGATCCAGGGGACCGGGGAGCTGTTTTTT | CASSFSSGIQGTGELFF
NA | NA | 14 | TRBJ2-6 | TRBV6-6 | TGTGCCAGCAGTCTAGTCGCTGGGGCCAACGTCCTGACTTTC | CASSLVAGANVLTF
TRBD2 | few | 14 | TRBJ2-3 | TRBV7-2 | TGTGCCAGCACTCTAGCGGGGACCACAGATACGCAGTATTTT | CASTLAGTTDTQYF
NA | NA | 15 | TRBJ1-1 | TRBV2 | TGTGCCAGCAGTGAGAGGGTATCACCGAACACTGAAGCTTTCTTT | CASSERVSPNTEAFF
TRBD2 | few | 17 | TRBJ2-3 | TRBV11-3 | TGTGCCAGCAGCTTAGATCCTACTAGCGGGAGCACAGATACGCAGTATTTT | CASSLDPTSGSTDTQYF
TRBD2 | NA | 15 | TRBJ2-2 | TRBV19 | TGTGCCAGTAGGGGACTAGCGGGTTACACCGGGGAGCTGTTTTTT | CASRGLAGYTGELFF
NA | once | 14 | TRBJ2-1 | TRBV7-3 | TGTGCCAGCAGTTTCAGGGGGGAATACAATGAGCAGTTCTTC | CASSFRGEYNEQFF
NA | NA | 13 | TRBJ2-7 | TRBV11-3 | TGTGCCAGCAGCTTATCCCGCACTGACGAGCAGTACTTC | CASSLSRTDEQYF
TRBD2 | few | 15 | TRBJ2-1 | TRBV6-6 | TGTGCCAGCAGATCACTAGCGGGCTCCTACAATGAGCAGTTCTTC | CASRSLAGSYNEQFF
TRBD1 | NA | 14 | TRBJ2-3 | TRBV2 | TGTGCCAGCAGCGAGGACAGGAGCACAGATACGCAGTATTTT | CASSEDRSTDTQYF
NA | few | 12 | TRBJ2-3 | TRBV10-2 | TGCGCCAGTGGGGTCAAACCAGATACGCAGTATTTT | CASGVKPDTQYF
NA | few | 18 | TRBJ2-1 | TRBV24-1 | TGTGCCACCAGTGGACACCCGTGGACCCGGGCAGGGGTCAATGAGCAGTTCTTC | CATSGHPWTRAGVNEQFF
TRBD1 | NA | 15 | TRBJ1-5 | TRBV7-2 | TGTGCCAGCAGCTTAGACAGGGGTATGGGTCAGCCCCAGCATTTT | CASSLDRGMGQPQHF
NA | few | 12 | TRBJ2-5 | TRBV20-1 | TGCAGTGCTAGAGTCTTCCAAGAGACCCAGTACTTC | CSARVFQETQYF
NA | many | 14 | TRBJ1-4 | TRBV7-2 | TGTGCCAGCAGCTTAGTTGGGGGAAATGAAAAACTGTTTTTT | CASSLVGGNEKLFF
NA | NA | 14 | TRBJ1-2 | TRBV24-1 | TGTGCCACCAGTGATTTGTCAGGGAAGACTGGCTACACCTTC | CATSDLSGKTGYTF
NA | NA | 14 | TRBJ2-1 | TRBV5-1 | TGCGCCAGCAGCTTGGACAGGGCCGGAGATGAGCAGTTCTTC | CASSLDRAGDEQFF
NA | few | 15 | TRBJ1-2 | TRBV5-3 | TGTGCCAGCAGCCTACCAGGTGGAGGGGGCTATGGCTACACCTTC | CASSLPGGGGYGYTF
NA | NA | 16 | TRBJ2-2 | TRBV7-3 | TGTGCCAGCAGCCCTGGGGCGGGTAGGAACACCGGGGAGCTGTTTTTT | CASSPGAGRNTGELFF
NA | few | 12 | TRBJ1-1 | TRBV7-9 | TGTGCCAGCAGCTTAACAAACTCGGGAGCTTTCTTT | CASSLTNSGAFF
NA | few | 14 | TRBJ2-3 | TRBV12-3/TRBV12-4 | TGTGCCAGCAGTTTTGGGGCGAGCACAGATACGCAGTATTTT | CASSFGASTDTQYF
TRBD2 | NA | 14 | TRBJ2-1 | TRBV20-1 | TGCAGTGCTAGAGAACTAGCGGAAGGCAATGAGCAGTTCTTC | CSARELAEGNEQFF
NA | many | 14 | TRBJ2-3 | TRBV7-2 | TGTGCCAGCAGCTCTGACCGAAGCACAGATACGCAGTATTTT | CASSSDRSTDTQYF
NA | many | 17 | TRBJ2-1 | TRBV7-6 | TGTGCCAGCAGCTTAGTGTTGTCGGGCGCGAACTACAATGAGCAGTTCTTC | CASSLVLSGANYNEQFF
TRBD1 | few | 13 | TRBJ1-5 | TRBV2 | TGTGCCAGCAAGGACAGGCGGGATCAGCCCCAGCATTTT | CASKDRRDQPQHF
NA | many | 13 | TRBJ2-1 | TRBV7-8 | TGTGCCAGCAGCATTAGAACGGGGCCGGAGCAGTTCTTC | CASSIRTGPEQFF
NA | many | 14 | TRBJ1-6 | TRBV7-2 | TGTGCCAGCAGCTTAAAGAGAGATAATTCACCCCTCCACTTT | CASSLKRDNSPLHF
TRBD1 | many | 15 | TRBJ2-5 | TRBV7-2 | TGTGCCAGCAGCTCCCGACAGGGAGCCCAAGAGACCCAGTACTTC | CASSSRQGAQETQYF
TRBD1 | NA | 16 | TRBJ1-2 | TRBV10-3 | TGTGCCATCAGTGACGGACAGGGAAAAGCTAACTATGGCTACACCTTC | CAISDGQGKANYGYTF
TRBD1 | few | 14 | TRBJ2-1 | TRBV24-1 | TGTGCCACCAGTGAGACAGGGCCCTACAATGAGCAGTTCTTC | CATSETGPYNEQFF
TRBD2 | NA | 19 | TRBJ2-1 | TRBV6-6 | TGTGCCAGCAGTCTGGGGGCTAGCGGGAGGGGAATCACCTACAATGAGCAGTTCTTC | CASSLGASGRGITYNEQFF
NA | NA | 14 | TRBJ2-1 | TRBV24-1 | TGTGCCACCAGTGACCCCGGGACTGCCTATGAGCAGTTCTTC | CATSDPGTAYEQFF
NA | few | 14 | TRBJ1-2 | TRBV7-6 | TGTGCCAGCAGCCGCCAGGCACCTAACTATGGCTACACCTTC | CASSRQAPNYGYTF
NA | NA | 15 | TRBJ1-6 | TRBV4-3 | TGCGCCAGCAGCCAAGACCCCGACCCAAATTCACCCCTCCACTTT | CASSQDPDPNSPLHF
TRBD1 | NA | 19 | TRBJ2-1 | TRBV6-1 | TGTGCCAGCAGTGAAGGTTTTACAGGGGTCCTAAGCTCCTACAATGAGCAGTTCTTC | CASSEGFTGVLSSYNEQFF
TRBD1 | NA | 15 | TRBJ2-1 | TRBV7-9 | TGTGCCAGCAACTTCGGGGGACAGGGTTGGAATGAGCAGTTCTTC | CASNFGGQGWNEQFF
TRBD2 | many | 16 | TRBJ2-3 | TRBV7-2 | TGTGCCAGCCGCCGGACTAGCGGGAGCATTCCAGATACGCAGTATTTT | CASRRTSGSIPDTQYF
TRBD1 | NA | 17 | TRBJ2-1 | TRBV6-5 | TGTGCCAGCAGTTACTCGAGTAGTTGGACAGGGGGTTCTGAGCAGTTCTTC | CASSYSSSWTGGSEQFF
NA | NA | 15 | TRBJ1-1 | TRBV19 | TGTGCCAGTAGTAGTTATGAGGGTCGGAACACTGAAGCTTTCTTT | CASSSYEGRNTEAFF
TRBD2 | NA | 16 | TRBJ2-1 | TRBV9 | TGTGCCAGCAGCGTCAGCTCCAGCGGGAGGGCAAGTGAGCAGTTCTTC | CASSVSSSGRASEQFF
NA | many | 14 | TRBJ2-1 | TRBV6-1 | TGTGCCAGCACCCCTGGCAGGCTGTACAATGAGCAGTTCTTC | CASTPGRLYNEQFF
TRBD1 | few | 14 | TRBJ1-5 | TRBV20-1 | TGCAGTGCGGGAAGACAGGGGAGAATTCAGCCCCAGCATTTT | CSAGRQGRIQPQHF
NA | NA | 12 | TRBJ1-5 | TRBV6-2/TRBV6-3 | TGTGCCAGCAGTTATTACAATCAGCCCCAGCATTTT | CASSYYNQPQHF
NA | few | 15 | TRBJ2-1 | TRBV6-1 | TGTGCCAGCAGTTACCGGGACCCAAGGGGCGATGAGCAGTTCTTC | CASSYRDPRGDEQFF
TRBD1 | NA | 13 | TRBJ2-7 | TRBV6-2/TRBV6-3 | TGTGCCAGCAGTTCGGGGACAGTTTACGAGCAGTACTTC | CASSSGTVYEQYF
NA | NA | 12 | TRBJ2-7 | TRBV2 | TGTGCCAGCGGGGCCAGGGGCCACGAGCAGTACTTC | CASGARGHEQYF
TRBD2 | NA | 16 | TRBJ2-1 | TRBV5-1 | TGCGCCAGCAGCACCCCGCTAGCGGGCACCTACAATGAGCAGTTCTTC | CASSTPLAGTYNEQFF
NA | NA | 15 | TRBJ2-7 | TRBV27 | TGTGCCAGCAGCATCCGGGACGACGGACCCTACGAGCAGTACTTC | CASSIRDDGPYEQYF
NA | few | 14 | TRBJ2-3 | TRBV7-2 | TGTGCCAGCCTCCTGGGATACTCCACAGATACGCAGTATTTT | CASLLGYSTDTQYF
TRBD2 | NA | 15 | TRBJ2-1 | TRBV6-5 | TGTGCCAGCAACGCACGGACTAGCTTAAACAATGAGCAGTTCTTC | CASNARTSLNNEQFF
TRBD1 | few | 15 | TRBJ1-2 | TRBV4-1 | TGCGCCAGCACCAAAGCCGGGACAGGGGACTATGGCTACACCTTC | CASTKAGTGDYGYTF